This T cell receptor beta chain was identified during a study of T-cell memory formation after mild COVID-19. Study-level background: The TCR clusters were mostly specific to one donor.

This clonotype was seen many times. Its antigen remains unknown. CDR1 is SGHRS, CDR2 YFSETQ, per germline. V was pared by 0 bases and J by 3 bases, with 10 bases of the junction left unmatched. The CDR3 length is 17 residues. Constant-segment-primed 5'RACE gave TCR alpha and TCR beta cDNA libraries with sample barcodes and UMIs. Via MiXCR, TCRdb re-called the 5' RACE reads, giving one row per CDR3 protein. The repertoire consists of 200,000 to 250,000 distinct CDR3 sequences, with around 9.1% occurring once and the leading ten covering 3% to 4.5%. Whole-study findings and limits: The main location of contracting CD4+ clones was CM and EM, and that of contracting CD8+ clones was EMRA. Clones that shrank (day 15 to 85) were balanced CD4/CD8, whereas later expanders leaned CD4+.

The chain links TRBV5-1 to TRBJ1-1; 8 bases fit TRBD1. The clonotype was recovered from a man younger than 35 who had mild COVID-19 (a few samples of this study predate the infection). Cell type and time point are not known. The sample comprised PBMCs or a T cell subset sorted from them (not recorded which). CDR3 sequence reads: CASSLEAGGSRDTEAFF. The CDR3 region has the DNA TGCGCCAGCAGCTTGGAGGCAGGGGGCTCTCGGGACACTGAAGCTTTCTTT.